This T cell receptor beta chain was sequenced in a study of T cell responses to AZD1222 COVID-19 vaccine. Points from the study as a whole: Close to half of spike-specific TCRs reportedly recognize unmutated variant regions.

A remark on this clone: Its matching antigen is unknown.

This CDR3 spans 12 amino acids. Trimming removed 0 bases from V and 4 bases from J, with 0 bases in between. The protocol was immunoSEQ multiplex PCR, while the TCRdb copy is restricted to in-frame clones and leaves out a portion. Of 110,000 or so clones detected, more than 75% appear once; the ten largest clones hold around 3.8%. Source: peripheral blood, taken 28 days after the second AZD1222 dose. This clonotype was obtained from an adult who received the AZD1222 COVID-19 vaccine. The chain employs TRBV12-3 or TRBV12-4 and TRBJ1-4; D is ambiguous. The DNA for the CDR3 is TGTGCCAGCAGTTTAGCTAATGAAAAACTGTTTTTT. Protein product: CASSLANEKLFF.